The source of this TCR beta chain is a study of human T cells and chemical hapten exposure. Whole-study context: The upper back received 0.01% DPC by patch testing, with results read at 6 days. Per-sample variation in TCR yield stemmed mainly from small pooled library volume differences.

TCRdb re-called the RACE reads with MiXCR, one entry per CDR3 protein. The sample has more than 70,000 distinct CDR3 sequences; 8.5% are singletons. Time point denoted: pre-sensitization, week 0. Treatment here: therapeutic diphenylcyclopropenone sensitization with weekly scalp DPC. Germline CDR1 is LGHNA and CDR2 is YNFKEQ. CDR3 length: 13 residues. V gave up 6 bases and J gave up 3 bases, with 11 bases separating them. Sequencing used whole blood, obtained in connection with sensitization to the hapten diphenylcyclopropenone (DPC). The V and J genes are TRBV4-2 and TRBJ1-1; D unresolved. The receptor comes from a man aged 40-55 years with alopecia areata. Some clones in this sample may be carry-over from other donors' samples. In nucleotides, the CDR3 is TGTGCCAGCAGTCTTAATGGGGACACTGAAGCTTTCTTT. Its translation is CASSLNGDTEAFF.